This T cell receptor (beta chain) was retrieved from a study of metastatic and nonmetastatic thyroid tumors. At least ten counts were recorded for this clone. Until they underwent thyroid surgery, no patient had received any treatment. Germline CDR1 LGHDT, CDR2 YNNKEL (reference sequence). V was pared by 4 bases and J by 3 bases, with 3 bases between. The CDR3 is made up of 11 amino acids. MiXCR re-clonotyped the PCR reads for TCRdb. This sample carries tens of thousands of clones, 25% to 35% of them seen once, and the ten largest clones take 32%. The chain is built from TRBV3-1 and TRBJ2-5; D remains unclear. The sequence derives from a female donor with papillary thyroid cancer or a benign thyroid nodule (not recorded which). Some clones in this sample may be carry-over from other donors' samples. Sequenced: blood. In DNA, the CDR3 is TGTGCCAGCAGCCCGGAAGAGACCCAGTACTTC. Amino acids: CASSPEETQYF.